This TCR beta chain was obtained from a study of cytomegalovirus exposure and HLA in healthy donors. The study's findings and limits: The investigators catalogued 150 to 200 TCR beta chains as cytomegalovirus-associated. The likely origin of a cluster of highly shared sequence variants was a sequencing artifact. It was taken for granted in presence/absence analyses that sequencing depth across donors was roughly uniform. Being indistinguishable, some V segments were excluded, TRBV6-2 and TRBV6-3 among them.

Trimming removed 1 base from V and 4 bases from J, with 10 bases in between. The CDR3 runs 14 residues. Germline V gives CDR1 MGHRA, CDR2 YSYEKL. This clone was recorded a few times. Its antigen is unidentified. The PCR employed 60 Vbeta primers together with 13 Jbeta primers. Only in-frame clones appear in the TCRdb table, and some are missing; sequencing was by immunoSEQ multiplex PCR. The sample includes roughly 140,000 clones, around a tenth of them seen just once. The source of this sequence is a male donor in good health and CMV-seronegative. The chain uses TRBV4-1 and TRBJ1-1; D unresolved. The sequenced material came from PBMCs. CDR3 protein: CASSQVVRGTEAFF. The CDR3, as DNA: TGCGCCAGCAGCCAAGTGGTCCGGGGCACTGAAGCTTTCTTT.